This entry lists 7 T cell receptor beta chains sequenced from one sample in a study of cytotoxic CD8 clonotypes in ibrutinib-treated CLL. Method: immunoSEQ multiplex PCR; TCRdb's copy keeps in-frame clones and lacks some. The sample lists 250,000 to 350,000 clones, approximately 76% seen once, with about 5.8% in the top ten. Sample: PBMCs, taken at disease progression, from a patient treated with ibrutinib. The receptors were sampled from a human donor with chronic lymphocytic leukemia.

Turning to this clone: The sample has other DNA sequences that encode this CDR3 too. V gene TRBV5-1 combines with J gene TRBJ2-7; TRBD2 might be the D (5 bases). The germline V and J ends were trimmed by 2 bases and 5 bases, with 8 bases remaining between them. The germline gives CDR1 SGHRS, CDR2 YFSETQ. The CDR3 is made up of 12 amino acids. Here the CDR3 DNA reads TGCGCCAGCAGCTTCGGAGGACACGAGCAGTACTTC. Its translation: CASSFGGHEQYF.

The sample holds one count of this clone. CDR3 sequence reads: CASSRGTPDYGYTF. Written as DNA, the CDR3 is TGTGCCAGCTCTCGGGGAACACCTGACTATGGCTACACCTTC. The chain links TRBV18 to TRBJ1-2; D is uncertain. This CDR3 has 14 amino acids. V was clipped by 6 bases and J by 3 bases, with 14 bases between them. Germline CDR1 reads KGHSH; CDR2 reads LQKENI. The complete variable domain, with remaining parts taken from reference TRBV18 and TRBJ1-2, reads NAGVMQNPRHLVRRRGQEARLRCSPMKGHSHVYWYRQLPEEGLKFMVYLQKENIIDESGMPKERFSAEFPKEGPSILRIQQVVRGDSAAYFCASSRGTPDYGYTFGSGTRLTVV.

The chain couples TRBV7-8 to TRBJ1-5; D perhaps matches TRBD1 (6 bases). The CDR3 runs 17 residues. The V end was cut by 1 base, the J end by 9 bases, with 22 bases between. Germline V CDR1 and CDR2: SGHVS, FQNEAQ. The CDR3 bases are TGTGCCAGCAGCTTAGGGGCCCAGGGGACGTTCGTTTGGCCCCAGCATTTT. Its protein product is CASSLGAQGTFVWPQHF. The full variable domain, rest sourced from reference TRBV7-8 and TRBJ1-5, is GAGVSQSPRYKVAKRGQDVALRCDPISGHVSLFWYQQALGQGPEFLTYFQNEAQLDKSGLPSDRFFAERPEGSVSTLKIQRTQQEDSAVYLCASSLGAQGTFVWPQHFGDGTRLSIL.

This clone was seen a single time. The J gene is TRBJ1-2, the V gene TRBV6-6; 10 bases are a match to TRBD1. The CDR3 sequence is 16 residues long. J lost 2 bases, V lost 7 bases, and 10 bases had no gene match. Looked up from germline, CDR1 is MNHNY and CDR2 is SVGAGI (reference sequence). CDR3 loop: CASTQAGQGGNYGYTF. The CDR3 DNA reads TGTGCCAGCACCCAGGCTGGACAGGGGGGGAACTATGGCTACACCTTC.

This clone was seen only a few times. This sequence joins TRBV27 and TRBJ2-1; 10 bases match TRBD2. After removal of 2 bases from V and 5 bases from J, the junction contained 9 bases not matched to a gene. The CDR3 has 17 residues. Germline lookup yields CDR1 MNHEY and CDR2 SMNVEV (reference sequence). The CDR3 DNA is TGTGCCAGCAGTTTAAGACCCGGACTAGCGGATAACAATGAGCAGTTCTTC. This gives the protein CASSLRPGLADNNEQFF.

The V gene is TRBV7-2, the J gene TRBJ1-1; D uncertain. V dropped 6 bases and J dropped 0 bases, with 14 bases sitting between them. Germline CDR1 reads SGHTA; CDR2 reads FQGNSA. The CDR3 totals 15 residues. CDR3: CASSRITALNTEAFF. The CDR3 DNA sequence: TGTGCCAGCAGTCGTATAACTGCGCTGAACACTGAAGCTTTCTTT.

J is TRBJ2-5 and V is TRBV10-3; maybe TRBD1 (5 bases). Germline CDR1 and CDR2: ENHRY and SYGVKD. CDR3 length: 15 amino acids. V was cut by 4 bases and J by 1 base, with 13 bases left in between. Here the CDR3 reads CAISGVGQGQETQYF. CDR3 coding DNA: TGTGCCATCAGTGGAGTGGGTCAGGGCCAAGAGACCCAGTACTTC.